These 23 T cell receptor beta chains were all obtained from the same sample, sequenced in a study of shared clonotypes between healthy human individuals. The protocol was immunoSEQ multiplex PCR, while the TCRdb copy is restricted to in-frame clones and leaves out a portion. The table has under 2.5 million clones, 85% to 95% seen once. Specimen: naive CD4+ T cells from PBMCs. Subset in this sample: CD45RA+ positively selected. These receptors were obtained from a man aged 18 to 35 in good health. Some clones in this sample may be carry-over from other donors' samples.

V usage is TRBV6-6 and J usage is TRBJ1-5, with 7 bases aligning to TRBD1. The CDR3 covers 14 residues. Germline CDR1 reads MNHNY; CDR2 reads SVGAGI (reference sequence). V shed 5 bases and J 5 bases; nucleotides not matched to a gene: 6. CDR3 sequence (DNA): TGTGCCAGCAGTCAGGACAGGAGCTATCAGCCCCAGCATTTT. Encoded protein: CASSQDRSYQPQHF.

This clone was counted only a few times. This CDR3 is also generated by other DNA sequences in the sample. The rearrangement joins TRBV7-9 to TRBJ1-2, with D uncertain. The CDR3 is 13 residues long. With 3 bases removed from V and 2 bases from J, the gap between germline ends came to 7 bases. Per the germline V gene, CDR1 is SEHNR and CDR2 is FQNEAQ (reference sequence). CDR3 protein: CASSFGENYGYTF. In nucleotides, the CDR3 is TGTGCCAGCAGCTTTGGAGAAAACTATGGCTACACCTTC.

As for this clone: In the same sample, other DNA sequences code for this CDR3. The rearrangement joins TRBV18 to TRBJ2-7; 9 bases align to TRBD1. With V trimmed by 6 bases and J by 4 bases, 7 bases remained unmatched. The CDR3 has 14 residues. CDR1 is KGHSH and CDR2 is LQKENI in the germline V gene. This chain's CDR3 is CASSTGTGTYEQYF. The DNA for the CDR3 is TGTGCCAGCTCTACCGGGACAGGGACTTACGAGCAGTACTTC.

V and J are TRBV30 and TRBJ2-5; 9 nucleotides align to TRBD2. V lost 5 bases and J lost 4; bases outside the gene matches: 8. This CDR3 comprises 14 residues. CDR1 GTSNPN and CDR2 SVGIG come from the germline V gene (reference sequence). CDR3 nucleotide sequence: TGTGCCTGGGCGGTGGTAGCGGGAGCAGAGACCCAGTACTTC. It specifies CAWAVVAGAETQYF.

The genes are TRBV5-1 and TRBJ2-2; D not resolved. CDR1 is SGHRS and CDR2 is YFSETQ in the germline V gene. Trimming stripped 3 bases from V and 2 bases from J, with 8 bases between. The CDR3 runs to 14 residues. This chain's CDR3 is CASSSLTNTGELFF. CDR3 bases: TGCGCCAGCAGCTCCCTGACAAACACCGGGGAGCTGTTTTTT.

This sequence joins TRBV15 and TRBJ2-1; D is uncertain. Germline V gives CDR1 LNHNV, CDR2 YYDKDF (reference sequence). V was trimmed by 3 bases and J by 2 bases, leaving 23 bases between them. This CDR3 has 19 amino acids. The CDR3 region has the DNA TGTGCCACCAGCAGTGACTCCTTGGATCGCCCCGGGCCCTACAATGAGCAGTTCTTC. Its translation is CATSSDSLDRPGPYNEQFF.

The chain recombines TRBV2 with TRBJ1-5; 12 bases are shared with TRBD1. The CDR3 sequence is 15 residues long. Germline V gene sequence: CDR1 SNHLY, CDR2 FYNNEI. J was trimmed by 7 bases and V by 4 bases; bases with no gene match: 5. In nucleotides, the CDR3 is TGTGCCAGCAGTGGGGAGGGACAGGGGGCCCAGCCCCAGCATTTT. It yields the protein CASSGEGQGAQPQHF. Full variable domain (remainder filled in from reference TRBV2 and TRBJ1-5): EPEVTQTPSHQVTQMGQEVILRCVPISNHLYFYWYRQILGQKVEFLVSFYNNEISEKSEIFDDQFSVERPDGSNFTLKIRSTKLEDSAMYFCASSGEGQGAQPQHFGDGTRLSIL.

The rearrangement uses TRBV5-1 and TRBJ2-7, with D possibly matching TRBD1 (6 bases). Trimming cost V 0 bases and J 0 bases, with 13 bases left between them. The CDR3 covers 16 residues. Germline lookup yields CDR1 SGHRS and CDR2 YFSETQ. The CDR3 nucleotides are TGCGCCAGCAGCTTGGAGGGACACCTAAACTCCTACGAGCAGTACTTC. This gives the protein CASSLEGHLNSYEQYF.

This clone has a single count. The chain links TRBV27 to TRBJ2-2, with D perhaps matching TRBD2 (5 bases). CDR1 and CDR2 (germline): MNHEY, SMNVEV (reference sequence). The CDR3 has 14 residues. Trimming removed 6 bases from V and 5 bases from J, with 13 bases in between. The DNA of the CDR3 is TGTGCCAGCAGCCCGGACTGGCGGACCGGGGAGCTGTTTTTT. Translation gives CASSPDWRTGELFF.

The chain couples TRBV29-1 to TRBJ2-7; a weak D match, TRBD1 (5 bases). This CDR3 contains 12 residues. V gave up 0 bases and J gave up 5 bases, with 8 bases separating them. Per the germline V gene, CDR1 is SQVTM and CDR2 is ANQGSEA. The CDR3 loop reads CSVEDADNEQYF. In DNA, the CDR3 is TGCAGCGTTGAAGACGCGGACAACGAGCAGTACTTC.

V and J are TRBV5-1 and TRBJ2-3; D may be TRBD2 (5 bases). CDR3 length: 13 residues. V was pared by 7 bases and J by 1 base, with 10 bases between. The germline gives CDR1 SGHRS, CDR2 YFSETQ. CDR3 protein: CASLAQGTDTQYF. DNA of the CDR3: TGCGCCAGCTTAGCGCAGGGCACAGATACGCAGTATTTT.

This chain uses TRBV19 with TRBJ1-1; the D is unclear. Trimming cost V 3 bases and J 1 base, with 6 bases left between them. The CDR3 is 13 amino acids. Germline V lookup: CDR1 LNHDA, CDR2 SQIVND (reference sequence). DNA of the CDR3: TGTGCCAGTAGTATGGTCGAGAACACTGAAGCTTTCTTT. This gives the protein CASSMVENTEAFF. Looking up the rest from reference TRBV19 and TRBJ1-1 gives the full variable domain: DGGITQSPKYLFRKEGQNVTLSCEQNLNHDAMYWYRQDPGQGLRLIYYSQIVNDFQKGDIAEGYSVSREKKESFPLTVTSAQKNPTAFYLCASSMVENTEAFFGQGTRLTVV.

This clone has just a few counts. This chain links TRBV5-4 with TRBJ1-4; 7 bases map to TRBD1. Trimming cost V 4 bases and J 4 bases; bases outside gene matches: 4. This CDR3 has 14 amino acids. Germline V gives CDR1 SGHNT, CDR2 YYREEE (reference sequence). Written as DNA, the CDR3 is TGTGCCAGCAGCCGGGACAGCATTAATGAAAAACTGTTTTTT. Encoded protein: CASSRDSINEKLFF.

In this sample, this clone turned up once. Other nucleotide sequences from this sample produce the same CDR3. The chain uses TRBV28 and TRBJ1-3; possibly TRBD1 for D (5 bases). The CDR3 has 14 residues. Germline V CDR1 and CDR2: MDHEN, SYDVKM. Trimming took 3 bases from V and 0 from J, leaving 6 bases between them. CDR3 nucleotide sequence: TGTGCCAGCAGTTTGGGGGTCTCTGGAAACACCATATATTTT. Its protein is CASSLGVSGNTIYF.

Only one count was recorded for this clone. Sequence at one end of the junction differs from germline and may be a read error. CDR3 DNA sequence: TGTGCCAGCGGTTTGCGGGGAGGCCCCTACGAGCAGTACTTC. Its protein product is CASGLRGGPYEQYF. The V and J genes are TRBV28 and TRBJ2-7; D is perhaps TRBD2 (6 bases). The V gene's germline CDR1 is MDHEN and CDR2 SYDVKM. The CDR3 spans 14 residues. Drawing the rest from reference TRBV28 and TRBJ2-7, the complete variable domain is DVKVTQSSRYLVKRTGEKVFLECVQDMDHENMFWYRQDPGLGLRLIYFSYDVKMKEKGDIPEGYSVSREKKERFSLILESASTNQTSMYLCASGLRGGPYEQYFGPGTRLTVT.

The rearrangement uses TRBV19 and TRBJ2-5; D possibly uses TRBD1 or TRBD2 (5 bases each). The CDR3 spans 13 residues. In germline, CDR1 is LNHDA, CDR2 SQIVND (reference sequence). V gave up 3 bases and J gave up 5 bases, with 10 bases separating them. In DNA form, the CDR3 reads TGTGCCAGTAGTATTTCGGGGCGGGAGACCCAGTACTTC. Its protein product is CASSISGRETQYF. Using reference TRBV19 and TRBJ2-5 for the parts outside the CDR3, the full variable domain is DGGITQSPKYLFRKEGQNVTLSCEQNLNHDAMYWYRQDPGQGLRLIYYSQIVNDFQKGDIAEGYSVSREKKESFPLTVTSAQKNPTAFYLCASSISGRETQYFGPGTRLLVL.

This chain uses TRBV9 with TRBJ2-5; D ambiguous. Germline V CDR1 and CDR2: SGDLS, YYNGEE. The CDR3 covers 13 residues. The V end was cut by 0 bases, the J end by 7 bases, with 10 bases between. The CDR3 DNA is TGTGCCAGCAGCGTAGGACTTTCCGGGACCCAGTACTTC. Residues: CASSVGLSGTQYF. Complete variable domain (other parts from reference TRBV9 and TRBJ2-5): DSGVTQTPKHLITATGQRVTLRCSPRSGDLSVYWYQQSLDQGLQFLIQYYNGEERAKGNILERFSAQQFPDLHSELNLSSLELGDSALYFCASSVGLSGTQYFGPGTRLLVL.

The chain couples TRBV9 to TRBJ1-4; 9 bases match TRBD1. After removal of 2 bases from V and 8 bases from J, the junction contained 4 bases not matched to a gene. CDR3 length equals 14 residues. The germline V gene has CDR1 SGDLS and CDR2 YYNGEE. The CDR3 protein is CASSVTGGPEKLFF. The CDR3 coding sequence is TGTGCCAGCAGCGTTACAGGGGGCCCGGAAAAACTGTTTTTT.

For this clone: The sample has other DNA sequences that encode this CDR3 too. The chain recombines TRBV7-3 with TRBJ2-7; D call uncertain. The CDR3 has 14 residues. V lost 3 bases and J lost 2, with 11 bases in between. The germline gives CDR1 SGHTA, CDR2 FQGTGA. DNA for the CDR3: TGTGCCAGCAGCTTGTACTGGGGTCCCTACGAGCAGTACTTC. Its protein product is CASSLYWGPYEQYF.

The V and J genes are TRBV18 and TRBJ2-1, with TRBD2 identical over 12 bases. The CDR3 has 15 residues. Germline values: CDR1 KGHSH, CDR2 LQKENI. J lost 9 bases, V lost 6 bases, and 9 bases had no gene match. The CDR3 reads CASSTLAGGPGEQFF. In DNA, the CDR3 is TGTGCCAGCTCTACCCTAGCGGGAGGGCCGGGTGAGCAGTTCTTC.

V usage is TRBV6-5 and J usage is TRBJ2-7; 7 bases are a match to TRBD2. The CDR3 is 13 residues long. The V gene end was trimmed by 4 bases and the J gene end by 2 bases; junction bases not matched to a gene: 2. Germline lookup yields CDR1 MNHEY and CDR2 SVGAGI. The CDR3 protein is CASSLAGAYEQYF. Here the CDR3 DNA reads TGTGCCAGCAGTTTGGCGGGAGCCTACGAGCAGTACTTC.

The CDR3: CASSLQGADGYTF. The CDR3 DNA reads TGTGCCAGCAGCCTGCAGGGGGCAGATGGCTACACCTTC. This sequence joins TRBV6-1 and TRBJ1-2; 8 nucleotides align to TRBD1. The germline CDR1 and CDR2 sequences are MNHNS and SASEGT. The CDR3 length is 13 residues. The V segment lost 6 bases and the J segment 6 bases; nucleotides outside the gene matches: 6.

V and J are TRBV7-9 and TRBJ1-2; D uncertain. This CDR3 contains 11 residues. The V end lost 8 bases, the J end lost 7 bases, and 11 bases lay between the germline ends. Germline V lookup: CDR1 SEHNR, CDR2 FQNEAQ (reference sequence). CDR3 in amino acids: CASEGYFGYTF. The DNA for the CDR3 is TGTGCCAGCGAGGGTTATTTTGGCTACACCTTC.